The 23 T cell receptor beta chains below were found in one sample sequenced in a study of cytomegalovirus exposure and HLA in healthy donors. The table came from immunoSEQ multiplex PCR; TCRdb's copy has only in-frame clones and leaves some out. The sample includes 100,000 to 130,000 clones, around 85% of them seen just once. The sample was PBMCs. The receptor source for this set is a woman aged 18-29 years in good health and CMV-seronegative.

The V call is TRBV15, the J call TRBJ2-5, with D perhaps matching TRBD2 (6 bases). The CDR3 sequence is 14 residues long. Trimming took 5 bases from V and 1 from J, leaving 11 bases between them. Germline V gene data show CDR1 as LNHNV and CDR2 as YYDKDF (reference sequence). As DNA, the CDR3 is TGTGCCACCAGCGGAGGACTAATCCAAGAGACCCAGTACTTC. This encodes CATSGGLIQETQYF.

The CDR3 loop reads CASSQTGNSPLHF. The CDR3 DNA reads as TGTGCCAGCAGCCAAACCGGGAATTCACCCCTCCACTTT. The rearrangement links TRBV9 to TRBJ1-6; D not certain. The germline CDR1 and CDR2 sequences are SGDLS and YYNGEE. The CDR3 loop spans 13 amino acids. The V end was cut by 4 bases, the J end by 7 bases, with 9 bases between.

The rearrangement joins TRBV11-1 to TRBJ2-7; the match to TRBD1 covers 10 bases. The V gene end was trimmed by 5 bases and the J gene end by 2 bases; junction bases not matched to a gene: 6. The V gene's germline CDR1 is SGHAT and CDR2 FQDESV (reference sequence). This CDR3 is 15 amino acids long. The CDR3 bases are TGTGCCAGCAGCCAGGGGACAGGGGAGGCCTACGAGCAGTACTTC. Protein product: CASSQGTGEAYEQYF.

The rearrangement uses TRBV6-6 and TRBJ1-1; D is unresolved. In germline, CDR1 is MNHNY, CDR2 SVGAGI (reference sequence). V was shortened by 8 bases and J by 6 bases, with 19 bases between the two germline ends. The CDR3 covers 14 residues. CDR3 coding DNA: TGTGCCAGCGGCCCTGGGCGTCTCAAGGCTGAAGCTTTCTTT. Encoded protein: CASGPGRLKAEAFF.

The chain recombines TRBV10-1 with TRBJ2-7; TRBD1 aligns across 8 bases. The germline V gene encodes CDR1 WNHNN and CDR2 SYGVQD (reference sequence). This CDR3 has 13 residues. Trimming took 3 bases from V and 5 from J; bases not matched to a gene: 3. The CDR3 nucleotides are TGCGCCAGCAGTGACAGGGGGCGGCACGAGCAGTACTTC. It encodes CASSDRGRHEQYF.

V and J are TRBV7-8 and TRBJ1-3; weak D call: TRBD1 (6 bases). The CDR3 runs to 14 residues. The germline V and J ends were trimmed by 5 bases and 4 bases, with 12 bases remaining between them. Germline V CDR1 and CDR2: SGHVS, FQNEAQ. The CDR3 loop reads CASSETGPGNTIYF. The CDR3 DNA follows: TGTGCCAGCAGCGAAACAGGGCCCGGAAACACCATATATTTT.

V gene TRBV30 combines with J gene TRBJ1-4; D perhaps matches TRBD1 (6 bases). The V and J ends lost 4 bases and 4 bases respectively, with 13 bases between them. There are 14 residues in the CDR3. Per the germline V gene, CDR1 is GTSNPN and CDR2 is SVGIG (reference sequence). CDR3 in amino acids: CAWTSDRINEKLFF. The CDR3 coding sequence is TGTGCCTGGACATCCGACAGGATTAATGAAAAACTGTTTTTT.

This clone was found a few times. This rearrangement joins TRBV4-1 to TRBJ2-7; 7 bases fit TRBD1. Trimming removed 5 bases from V and 2 bases from J; junction bases left unmatched: 12. There are 16 residues in the CDR3. CDR1 and CDR2 from the germline V gene are MGHRA and YSYEKL. Written as DNA, the CDR3 is TGCGCCAGCAGCGTCCTCCGGGACAGTGGCACCTACGAGCAGTACTTC. It translates to CASSVLRDSGTYEQYF.

The chain's CDR3 is CASSQSGTPGREQYF. The CDR3 coding sequence is TGCGCCAGCAGTCAATCGGGGACTCCAGGGCGGGAGCAGTACTTC. The chain carries TRBV23-1 and TRBJ2-7, with D possibly TRBD2 on 6 matching bases. TRBV23-1 is noted as an ORF with a role that remains uncertain. CDR3 length: 15 amino acids. Deletions cut 0 bases from V and 7 bases from J, with 16 bases between.

The chain joins TRBV7-9 to TRBJ1-6; tentative D call: TRBD1 (6 bases). The CDR3 is made up of 16 amino acids. Germline V gene lookup returns CDR1 SEHNR and CDR2 FQNEAQ (reference sequence). Trimming stripped 2 bases from V and 4 bases from J, with 12 bases between. CDR3 sequence reads: CASSLQPRGYNSPLHF. DNA for the CDR3: TGTGCCAGCAGCTTACAGCCCAGGGGTTATAATTCACCCCTCCACTTT.

The chain combines TRBV20-1 with TRBJ2-7; D is unresolved. Trimming took off 4 bases at V and 3 bases at J, with 7 bases between the two ends. CDR3 length: 11 amino acids. CDR1 is DFQATT and CDR2 is SNEGSKA in the germline V gene (reference sequence). The CDR3 sequence: CSANSLYEQYF. In DNA, the CDR3 is TGCAGTGCTAACAGCCTCTACGAGCAGTACTTC.

The chain uses TRBV6-6 and TRBJ2-2; 9 nucleotides line up with TRBD1. Losses at the gene ends were 4 bases for V and 6 bases for J; bases not matched to a gene: 6. The CDR3 consists of 15 residues. CDR1 is MNHNY, CDR2 SVGAGI, per germline (reference sequence). The CDR3 region is CASSLHTGGPGELFF. The DNA of the CDR3 is TGTGCCAGCAGTTTACATACAGGGGGCCCCGGGGAGCTGTTTTTT.

This clone was recorded only once. The rearrangement uses TRBV10-3 and TRBJ1-5; 8 nucleotides line up with TRBD1. The CDR3 spans 15 residues. Looked up from germline, CDR1 is ENHRY and CDR2 is SYGVKD. V gave up 10 bases and J gave up 4 bases; unmatched junction bases: 12. The CDR3 sequence: CATPVRQGKNQPQHF. The CDR3 DNA sequence: TGTGCCACCCCAGTCCGACAGGGGAAAAATCAGCCCCAGCATTTT.

The gene calls are TRBV7-3 and TRBJ2-5, with 8 bases fitting TRBD2. The CDR3 length is 15 residues. Germline CDR1 is SGHTA and CDR2 is FQGTGA. The junction had 8 bases not matched to a gene; V was cut back by 4 bases and J by 4 bases. The CDR3 protein is CASSSGGDKGETQYF. For the CDR3, the DNA is TGTGCCAGCAGCTCCGGGGGGGACAAGGGAGAGACCCAGTACTTC.

CDR3 bases: TGTGCCTACAAGGCCAGGTCGAACACTGAAGCTTTCTTT. Protein product: CAYKARSNTEAFF. The V and J genes are TRBV30 and TRBJ1-1; D not certain. This CDR3 is built from 13 residues. V dropped 7 bases and J dropped 1 base, with 13 bases sitting between them. Germline V CDR1 and CDR2: GTSNPN, SVGIG (reference sequence). Filled out from reference TRBV30 and TRBJ1-1, the complete variable domain reads SQTIHQWPATLVQPVGSPLSLECTVEGTSNPNLYWYRQAAGRGLQLLFYSVGIGQISSEVPQNLSASRPQDRQFILSSKKLLLSDSGFYLCAYKARSNTEAFFGQGTRLTVV.

This clone has just one count. The chain has TRBV27 and TRBJ2-7; 11 nucleotides agree with TRBD2. The CDR3 length is 18 residues. Unmatched junction bases numbered 11, after V lost 4 bases and J lost 0 bases. Germline V gene sequence: CDR1 MNHEY, CDR2 SMNVEV (reference sequence). The CDR3 sequence is CASSSLFTSGGSSYEQYF. The CDR3 DNA sequence: TGTGCCAGCAGTTCCCTATTCACTAGCGGGGGAAGCTCCTACGAGCAGTACTTC.

The V call is TRBV13, the J call TRBJ2-2; 7 nucleotides align to TRBD2. Germline loops: CDR1 PRHDT, CDR2 FYEKMQ (reference sequence). The J segment lost 6 bases and the V segment lost 5 bases, leaving 9 bases of the junction unmatched. The CDR3 extends over 15 amino acids. The CDR3 here is CASSPWGGSAGELFF. CDR3 DNA: TGTGCCAGCAGCCCATGGGGAGGGTCGGCCGGGGAGCTGTTTTTT.

The table lists this clone with a few counts. The V and J genes are TRBV28 and TRBJ1-1; D is perhaps TRBD1 (5 bases). The germline CDR1 and CDR2 sequences are MDHEN and SYDVKM. V shed 5 bases and J shed 2 bases, with 12 bases lying between them. The CDR3 runs 14 residues. CDR3 region: CASSPGTINTEAFF. The CDR3 nucleotides are TGTGCCAGCAGTCCCGGGACTATTAACACTGAAGCTTTCTTT.

The genes are TRBV5-4 and TRBJ2-7; weak D call: TRBD1 (5 bases). With 4 bases removed from V and 1 base from J, the gap between germline ends came to 15 bases. Looked up from germline, CDR1 is SGHNT and CDR2 is YYREEE (reference sequence). The CDR3 consists of 15 residues. The CDR3 bases are TGTGCCAGCAGCCCCTCCCCCGACAGATCCTACGAGCAGTACTTC. Translation: CASSPSPDRSYEQYF.

The genes are TRBV2 and TRBJ2-3, with 9 positions matching TRBD1. The trim removed 6 bases at V and 3 bases at J, leaving 7 bases unmatched. The CDR3 has 15 residues. Per the germline V gene, CDR1 is SNHLY and CDR2 is FYNNEI. For the CDR3, the DNA is TGTGCCAGCAGGAGACAGGGGGAAGGGACAGATACGCAGTATTTT. Protein product: CASRRQGEGTDTQYF.

In DNA form, the CDR3 reads TGTGCCAGCAGCTCCGGGACAGGAAGCAATCAGCCCCAGCATTTT. Translating it yields CASSSGTGSNQPQHF. The V gene is TRBV27, the J gene TRBJ1-5; TRBD1 matches 8 bases. The CDR3 runs 15 residues. Trimming at V came to 6 bases and at J to 1 base, leaving 5 bases not matched to a gene. The germline CDR1 and CDR2 sequences are MNHEY and SMNVEV (reference sequence).

CDR3: CASSYIPTSPYEQYF. The CDR3, as DNA: TGTGCCAGCAGTTACATCCCCACTTCGCCCTACGAGCAGTACTTC. This chain links TRBV6-6 with TRBJ2-7; D not certain. The CDR3 is 15 residues long. Trimming took 2 bases from V and 2 from J, leaving 13 bases between them. Germline V gives CDR1 MNHNY, CDR2 SVGAGI (reference sequence).

The chain recombines TRBV28 with TRBJ1-1, with D possibly being TRBD1 (5 bases). The CDR3 has 15 amino acids. With 4 bases removed from V and 5 bases from J, the gap between germline ends came to 17 bases. In germline, CDR1 is MDHEN, CDR2 SYDVKM. CDR3 sequence (DNA): TGTGCCAGCAGTTCGGTGCCGGGGGGAAGGACTGAAGCTTTCTTT. The encoded protein is CASSSVPGGRTEAFF.